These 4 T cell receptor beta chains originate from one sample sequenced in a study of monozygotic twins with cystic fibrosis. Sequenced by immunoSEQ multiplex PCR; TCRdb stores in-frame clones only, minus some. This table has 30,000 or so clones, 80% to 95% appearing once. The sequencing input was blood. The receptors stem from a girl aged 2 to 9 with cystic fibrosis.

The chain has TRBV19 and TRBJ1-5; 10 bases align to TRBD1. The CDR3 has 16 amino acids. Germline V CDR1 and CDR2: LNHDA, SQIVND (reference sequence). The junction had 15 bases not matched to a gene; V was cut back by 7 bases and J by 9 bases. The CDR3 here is CASNPQSTGGGGPQHF. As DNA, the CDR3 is TGTGCCAGTAACCCTCAATCGACAGGGGGCGGTGGGCCCCAGCATTTT. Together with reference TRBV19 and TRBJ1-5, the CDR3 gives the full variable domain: DGGITQSPKYLFRKEGQNVTLSCEQNLNHDAMYWYRQDPGQGLRLIYYSQIVNDFQKGDIAEGYSVSREKKESFPLTVTSAQKNPTAFYLCASNPQSTGGGGPQHFGDGTRLSIL.

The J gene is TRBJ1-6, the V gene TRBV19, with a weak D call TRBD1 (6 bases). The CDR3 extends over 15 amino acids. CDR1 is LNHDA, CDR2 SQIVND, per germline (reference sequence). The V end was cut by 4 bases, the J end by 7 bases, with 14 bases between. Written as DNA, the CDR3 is TGTGCCAGTAGTACCGGGACACGCTCAAATTCACCCCTCCACTTT. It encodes CASSTGTRSNSPLHF.

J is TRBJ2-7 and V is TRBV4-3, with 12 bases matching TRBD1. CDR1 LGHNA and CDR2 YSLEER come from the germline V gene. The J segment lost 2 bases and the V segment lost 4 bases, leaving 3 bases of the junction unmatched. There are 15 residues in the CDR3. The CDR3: CASSLGTGGTYEQYF. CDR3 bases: TGCGCCAGCAGCCTCGGGACAGGGGGCACCTACGAGCAGTACTTC.

CDR3 in amino acids: CASSLGTGHNYGYTF. The CDR3 DNA follows: TGTGCCAGCAGCCTGGGGACAGGACACAACTATGGCTACACCTTC. J is TRBJ1-2 and V is TRBV7-9; TRBD1 agrees at 8 bases. In germline, CDR1 is SEHNR, CDR2 FQNEAQ (reference sequence). The CDR3 is 15 amino acids. V gave up 5 bases and J gave up 2 bases; unmatched junction bases: 7.